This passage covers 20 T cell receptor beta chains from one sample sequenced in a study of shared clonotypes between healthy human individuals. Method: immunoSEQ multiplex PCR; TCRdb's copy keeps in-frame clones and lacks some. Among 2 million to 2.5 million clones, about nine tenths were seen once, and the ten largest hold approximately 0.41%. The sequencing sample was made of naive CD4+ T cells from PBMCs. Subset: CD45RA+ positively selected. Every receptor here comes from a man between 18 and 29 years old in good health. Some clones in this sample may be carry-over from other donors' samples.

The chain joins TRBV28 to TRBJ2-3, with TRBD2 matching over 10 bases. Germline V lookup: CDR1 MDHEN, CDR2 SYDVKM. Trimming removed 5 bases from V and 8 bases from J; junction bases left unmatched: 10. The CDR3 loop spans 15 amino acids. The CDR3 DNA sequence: TGTGCCAGCAGTGGTCTAGCGGGAGTCCCTAGTACGCAGTATTTT. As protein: CASSGLAGVPSTQYF. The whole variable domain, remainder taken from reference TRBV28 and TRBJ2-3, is DVKVTQSSRYLVKRTGEKVFLECVQDMDHENMFWYRQDPGLGLRLIYFSYDVKMKEKGDIPEGYSVSREKKERFSLILESASTNQTSMYLCASSGLAGVPSTQYFGPGTRLTVL.

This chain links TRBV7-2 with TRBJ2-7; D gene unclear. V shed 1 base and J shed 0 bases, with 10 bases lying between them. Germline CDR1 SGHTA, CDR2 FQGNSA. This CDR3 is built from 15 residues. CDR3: CASSLGSTNSYEQYF. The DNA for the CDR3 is TGTGCCAGCAGCTTAGGCAGCACCAACTCCTACGAGCAGTACTTC.

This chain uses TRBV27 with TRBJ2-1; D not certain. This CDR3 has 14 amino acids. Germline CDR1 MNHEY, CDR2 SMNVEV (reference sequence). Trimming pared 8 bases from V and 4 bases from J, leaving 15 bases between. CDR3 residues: CASGREASYNEQFF. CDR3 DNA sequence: TGTGCCAGCGGACGCGAGGCCTCTTACAATGAGCAGTTCTTC.

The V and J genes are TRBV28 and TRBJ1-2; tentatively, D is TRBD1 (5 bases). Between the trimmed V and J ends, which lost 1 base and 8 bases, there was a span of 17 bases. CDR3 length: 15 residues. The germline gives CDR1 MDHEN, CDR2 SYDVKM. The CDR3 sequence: CASSLLFGQLWGYTF. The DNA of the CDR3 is TGTGCCAGCAGTTTATTGTTTGGACAATTGTGGGGCTACACCTTC.

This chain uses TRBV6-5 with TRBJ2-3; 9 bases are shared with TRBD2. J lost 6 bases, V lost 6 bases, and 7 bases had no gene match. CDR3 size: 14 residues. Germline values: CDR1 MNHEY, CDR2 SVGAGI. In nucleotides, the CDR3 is TGTGCCAGCAGCCTCAGGACTAGCGACGATACGCAGTATTTT. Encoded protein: CASSLRTSDDTQYF.

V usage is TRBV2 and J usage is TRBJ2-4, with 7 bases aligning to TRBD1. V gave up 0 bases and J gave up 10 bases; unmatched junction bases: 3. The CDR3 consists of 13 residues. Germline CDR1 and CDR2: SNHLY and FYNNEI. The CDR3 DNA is TGTGCCAGCAGTGAAGCGACAGGGCAAATTCAGTACTTC. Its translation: CASSEATGQIQYF.

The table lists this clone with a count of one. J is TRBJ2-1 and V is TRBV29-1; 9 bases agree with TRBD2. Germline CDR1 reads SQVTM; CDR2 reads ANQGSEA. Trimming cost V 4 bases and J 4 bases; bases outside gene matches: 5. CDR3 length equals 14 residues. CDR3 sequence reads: CSVGGSGGYNEQFF. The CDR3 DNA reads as TGCAGCGTTGGTGGTAGCGGGGGTTACAATGAGCAGTTCTTC.

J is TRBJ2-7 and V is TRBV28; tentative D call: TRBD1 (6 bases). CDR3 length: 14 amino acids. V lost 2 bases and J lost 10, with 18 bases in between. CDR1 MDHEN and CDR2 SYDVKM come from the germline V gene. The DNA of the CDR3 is TGTGCCAGCAGTTTAGCCCCTGGACAGCAGTACCAGTACTTC. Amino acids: CASSLAPGQQYQYF.

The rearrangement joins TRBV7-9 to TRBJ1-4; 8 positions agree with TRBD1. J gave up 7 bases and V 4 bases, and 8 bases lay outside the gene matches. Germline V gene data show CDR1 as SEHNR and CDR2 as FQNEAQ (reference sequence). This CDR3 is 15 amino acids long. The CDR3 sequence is CASSSRQGIGEKLFF. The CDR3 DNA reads TGTGCCAGCAGCTCAAGACAGGGGATCGGTGAAAAACTGTTTTTT.

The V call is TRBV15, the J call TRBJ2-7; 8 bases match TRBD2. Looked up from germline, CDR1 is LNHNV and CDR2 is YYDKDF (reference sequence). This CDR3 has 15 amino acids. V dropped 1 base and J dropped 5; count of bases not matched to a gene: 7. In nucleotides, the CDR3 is TGTGCCACCAGCAGAGGGCGGGGGGTGGTGGACGAGCAGTACTTC. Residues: CATSRGRGVVDEQYF. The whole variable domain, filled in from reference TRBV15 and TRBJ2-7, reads DAMVIQNPRYQVTQFGKPVTLSCSQTLNHNVMYWYQQKSSQAPKLLFHYYDKDFNNEADTPDNFQSRRPNTSFCFLDIRSPGLGDTAMYLCATSRGRGVVDEQYFGPGTRLTVT.

Here the CDR3 reads CASSQVQGSQYEQYF. Here the CDR3 DNA reads TGTGCCAGCAGCCAAGTACAGGGAAGTCAATACGAGCAGTACTTC. The V call is TRBV4-2, the J call TRBJ2-7, with D tentatively TRBD1 (6 bases). CDR3 length: 15 amino acids. V lost 1 base and J lost 4, with 14 bases in between. Germline V gene sequence: CDR1 LGHNA, CDR2 YNFKEQ.

CDR3 nucleotides: TGTGCCTGGAGTGCAAAGGCCACTGGAGAGACCCAGTACTTC. Translated, it gives CAWSAKATGETQYF. The chain uses TRBV30 and TRBJ2-5; D unclear. This CDR3 has 14 amino acids. The germline gives CDR1 GTSNPN, CDR2 SVGIG (reference sequence). V dropped 1 base and J dropped 4 bases, with 13 bases sitting between them. Together with reference TRBV30 and TRBJ2-5, the CDR3 gives the full variable domain: SQTIHQWPATLVQPVGSPLSLECTVEGTSNPNLYWYRQAAGRGLQLLFYSVGIGQISSEVPQNLSASRPQDRQFILSSKKLLLSDSGFYLCAWSAKATGETQYFGPGTRLLVL.

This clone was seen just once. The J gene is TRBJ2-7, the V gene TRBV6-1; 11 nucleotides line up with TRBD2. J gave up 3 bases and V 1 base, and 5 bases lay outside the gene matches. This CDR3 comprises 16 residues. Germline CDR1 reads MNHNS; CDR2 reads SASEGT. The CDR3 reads CASSEVRLAGGYEQYF. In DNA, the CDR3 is TGTGCCAGCAGTGAAGTTCGGCTAGCGGGAGGCTACGAGCAGTACTTC.

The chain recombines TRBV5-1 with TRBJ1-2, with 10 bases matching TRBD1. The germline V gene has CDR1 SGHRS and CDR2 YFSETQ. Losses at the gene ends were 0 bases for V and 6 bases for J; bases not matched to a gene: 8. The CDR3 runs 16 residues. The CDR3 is CASSLAGQGGTNGYTF. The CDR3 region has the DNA TGCGCCAGCAGCTTGGCCGGACAGGGGGGTACCAATGGCTACACCTTC.

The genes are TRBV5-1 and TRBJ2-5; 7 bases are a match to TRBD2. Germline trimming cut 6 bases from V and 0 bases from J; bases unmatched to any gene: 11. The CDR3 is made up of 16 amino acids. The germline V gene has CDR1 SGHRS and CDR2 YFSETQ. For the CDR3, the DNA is TGCGCCAGCACCCATGGGGGGGGAGCGTACCAAGAGACCCAGTACTTC. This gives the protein CASTHGGGAYQETQYF.

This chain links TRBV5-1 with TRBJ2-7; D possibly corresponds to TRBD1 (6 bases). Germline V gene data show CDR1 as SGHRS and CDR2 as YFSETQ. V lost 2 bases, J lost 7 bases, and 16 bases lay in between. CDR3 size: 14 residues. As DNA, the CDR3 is TGCGCCAGCAGCTTTGGGACACCCAAGAGGGAGCAGTACTTC. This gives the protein CASSFGTPKREQYF. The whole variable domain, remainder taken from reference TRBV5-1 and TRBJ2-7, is KAGVTQTPRYLIKTRGQQVTLSCSPISGHRSVSWYQQTPGQGLQFLFEYFSETQRNKGNFPGRFSGRQFSNSRSEMNVSTLELGDSALYLCASSFGTPKREQYFGPGTRLTVT.

The CDR3 nucleotides are TGTGCCAGCATGAGGGGTGTAAATCAGCCCCAGCATTTT. It codes for CASMRGVNQPQHF. The chain has TRBV2 and TRBJ1-5; a weak D match, TRBD1 (5 bases). The ends were cut back, 7 bases at V and 4 bases at J, with 11 bases in the middle. This CDR3 spans 13 amino acids. Germline V gene lookup returns CDR1 SNHLY and CDR2 FYNNEI.

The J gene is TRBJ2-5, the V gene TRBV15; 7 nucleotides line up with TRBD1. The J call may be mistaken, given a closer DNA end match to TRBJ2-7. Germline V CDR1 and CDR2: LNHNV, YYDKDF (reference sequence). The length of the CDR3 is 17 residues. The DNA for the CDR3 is TGTGCCACCAGCAGAGATCTCACAGGGGCGATGCTCTACGAGCAGTACTTC. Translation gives CATSRDLTGAMLYEQYF.

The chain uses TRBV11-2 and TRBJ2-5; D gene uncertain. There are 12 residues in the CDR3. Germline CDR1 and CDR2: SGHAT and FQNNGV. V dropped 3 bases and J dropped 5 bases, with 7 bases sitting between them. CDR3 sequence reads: CASSFARETQYF. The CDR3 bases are TGTGCCAGCAGCTTCGCCAGGGAGACCCAGTACTTC.

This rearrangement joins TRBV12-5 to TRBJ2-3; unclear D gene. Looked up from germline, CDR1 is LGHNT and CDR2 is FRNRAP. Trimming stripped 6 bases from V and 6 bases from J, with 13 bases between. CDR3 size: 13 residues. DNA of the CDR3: TGTGCTAGTGGGACTTCCTTTGTGGATACGCAGTATTTT. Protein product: CASGTSFVDTQYF. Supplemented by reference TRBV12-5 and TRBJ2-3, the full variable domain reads DARVTQTPRHKVTEMGQEVTMRCQPILGHNTVFWYRQTMMQGLELLAYFRNRAPLDDSGMPKDRFSAEMPDATLATLKIQPSEPRDSAVYFCASGTSFVDTQYFGPGTRLTVL.